This T cell receptor (beta chain) is drawn from a study of CD8+ T cells in alopecia areata. Sequencing templates came from extracted RNA that was reverse transcribed into cDNA. Generated by immunoSEQ multiplex PCR, the TCRdb table keeps only in-frame clones and is missing some. The sample consists of roughly 150,000 clones, 50% to 65% of them appearing once. This clone was seen only once. The antigen is not known. Whole-study findings and limits: Lesional tissue from the scalp (especially in alopecia totalis/universalis) showed higher clonality than normal scalp. Patients shared TCRs less clearly than mice did, possibly owing to HLA. The study also sequences resident alphabeta T cells of normal skin in scalp samples.

This TCR derives from a human donor in good health. The sequenced sample consisted of CD4+ T cells sorted from blood.

The CDR3 spells CASGNNEKLFF. The CDR3 DNA follows: TGTGCCAGCGGGAATAATGAAAAACTGTTTTTT. The chain is built from TRBV9 and TRBJ1-4; no reliable D call. V was shortened by 7 bases and J by 4 bases, with 5 bases between the two germline ends. Germline V gives CDR1 SGDLS, CDR2 YYNGEE. The CDR3 runs to 11 residues.